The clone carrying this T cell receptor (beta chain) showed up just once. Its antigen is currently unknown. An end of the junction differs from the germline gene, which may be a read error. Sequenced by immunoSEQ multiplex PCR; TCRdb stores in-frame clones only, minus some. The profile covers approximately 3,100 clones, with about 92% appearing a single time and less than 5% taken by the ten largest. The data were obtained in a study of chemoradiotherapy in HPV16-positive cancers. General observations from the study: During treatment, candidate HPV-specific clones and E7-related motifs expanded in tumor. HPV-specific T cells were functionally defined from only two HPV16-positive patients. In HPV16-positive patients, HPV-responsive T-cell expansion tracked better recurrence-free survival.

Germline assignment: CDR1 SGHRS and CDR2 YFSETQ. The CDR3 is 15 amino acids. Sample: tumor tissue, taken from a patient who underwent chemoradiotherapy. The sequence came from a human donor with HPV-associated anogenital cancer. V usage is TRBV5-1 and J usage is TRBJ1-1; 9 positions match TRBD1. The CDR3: CASSPQGQGNAEAFF. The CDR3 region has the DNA TGCGCCAGCAGCCCTCAAGGACAGGGGAACGCTGAAGCTTTCTTT.